This record concerns one T cell receptor beta chain sequence. The antigen it binds to is not known. Base qualities are not at hand, and no much larger clone is one base apart. The library was made by the immunoSEQ multiplex PCR assay. TCRdb stores this immuneACCESS table with in-frame sequences only. Part of the clones is absent; in the studies checked, under half of the shortfall reflects unresolved V genes, and no reason is known for the rest. The sample profile shows tens of thousands of clones; 85% to 95% of them were found once. Over 2.5% of the sample is taken by the ten largest. The sample comes from a study of T cell changes during pregnancy in multiple sclerosis (dated by TCRdb to between 2018 and 2021). Describing the broader study: The study looked at changes in the T cell repertoire across pregnancy in women with multiple sclerosis.

Reading from cysteine to phenylalanine, the CDR3 counts 16 amino acids. Only the CDR3 portion is preserved as DNA: 48 bases, with reading frame beginning at the first base. Trimming costs V 8 bases and J 2 bases, and their ends lie 21 bases apart. The germline V gene supplies CDR1 MDHEN and CDR2 SYDVKM. Sample: peripheral blood, taken in the third trimester of pregnancy. This TCR was sampled from a female donor in good health, enrolled as a control in a pregnancy study. The chain uses TRBV28 and TRBJ1-2; matching of 6 bases hints at TRBD1 as the D gene. The CDR3: CASSTAPGTPNYGYTF. The DNA sequence is TGTGCCAGCTCTACCGCCCCCGGGACACCGAACTATGGCTACACCTTC.